One T cell receptor (beta chain) is described in this entry. The sample comes from a study of blood T cell repertoires in COVID-19. The assay was immunoSEQ multiplex PCR, and TCRdb's table has in-frame clones only and misses some. Here the sample spans around 220,000 clones, just over 85% being singletons. The germline V gene encodes CDR1 LNHDA and CDR2 SQIVND (reference sequence). Trimming left V 5 bases short and J 4 bases short, with 21 bases between. CDR3 length equals 16 residues. Specimen: peripheral blood. The chain has TRBV19 and TRBJ2-7, with D possibly matching TRBD1 (6 bases). This TCR was recovered from a man in his late teens or twenties with active or convalescent COVID-19. The CDR3 region is CASSALPLGARYEQYF. The CDR3 nucleotides are TGTGCCAGTAGTGCCCTCCCTCTGGGGGCGCGATACGAGCAGTACTTC.